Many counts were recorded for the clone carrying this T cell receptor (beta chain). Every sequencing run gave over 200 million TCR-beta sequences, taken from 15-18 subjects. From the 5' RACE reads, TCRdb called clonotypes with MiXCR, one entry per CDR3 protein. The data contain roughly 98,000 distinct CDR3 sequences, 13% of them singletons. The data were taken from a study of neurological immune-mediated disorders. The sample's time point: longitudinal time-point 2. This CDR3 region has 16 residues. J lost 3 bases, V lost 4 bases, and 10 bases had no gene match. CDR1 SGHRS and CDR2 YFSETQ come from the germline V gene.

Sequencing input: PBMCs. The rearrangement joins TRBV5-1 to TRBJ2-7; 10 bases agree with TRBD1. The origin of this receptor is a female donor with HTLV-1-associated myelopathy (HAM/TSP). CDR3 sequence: CASSPNGQGGVYEQYF. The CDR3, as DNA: TGCGCCAGCAGCCCGAACGGACAGGGGGGAGTCTACGAGCAGTACTTC.